This T cell receptor beta chain was recorded in a study of blood T cell repertoires in COVID-19. The table came from immunoSEQ multiplex PCR; TCRdb's copy has only in-frame clones and leaves some out. The data contain fewer than 150,000 clones, under 80% of them singletons. Germline CDR1 reads LGHNA; CDR2 reads YNFKEQ. Trimming took off 1 base at V and 5 bases at J, with 14 bases between the two ends. CDR3 length: 15 amino acids. The sequencing sample was made of peripheral blood. The rearrangement uses TRBV4-2 and TRBJ2-5, with a weak D call TRBD2 (5 bases). The TCR comes from a man in his sixties or seventies with acute or convalescent COVID-19. The CDR3 sequence is CASSQVELGSETQYF. The CDR3 bases are TGTGCCAGCAGCCAAGTTGAGCTTGGGAGTGAGACCCAGTACTTC.